The text below deals with one T cell receptor beta chain. Its specific antigen is unknown. Base quality data are lacking; no much larger clone is found one base away. This record belongs to a study of CD8 T cells in Susac syndrome (dated by TCRdb to about 2019). With respect to the entire study: Whether CD8+ T cell activation and differentiation in Susac syndrome was antigen driven was tested using repertoire sequencing.

The trim is 5 bases for V and 4 bases for J, with a gap of 11 bases between the germline ends. The CDR3 has 13 amino acids, counting the end cysteine and phenylalanine. Only the CDR3 DNA stays, 39 bases, in frame from base 1. CDR1 KGHSH and CDR2 LQKENI were looked up in the germline V gene. RNA was extracted with the RNeasy kit and roughly 0.45 to 1 ug was reverse transcribed using random hexamers. The immunoSEQ multiplex PCR assay, covering 54 Vbeta and 13 Jbeta segments, was used to amplify TCR beta CDR3 regions. PCR amplification bias was corrected by using a synthetic template baseline for primer optimization and computational correction. The source study handled its data this way. Reads were annotated to V, D and J genes per IMGT and analyzed with immunoSEQ Analyzer, keeping only productive sequences. Clonality was calculated as one minus the Shannon entropy normalized by log2 of the number of productive unique sequences. For each patient and control, public and private clones were evaluated within the 100 most prevalent clones. A clone was defined as Susac-specific if it was absent from the healthy and MS cohorts, from over a thousand published viral clones and from other ImmuneACCESS disease sequences. TCRdb trimmed public reads at Q25 via fastp, called clones via MiXCR and kept in-frame beta chains. Each entry is one CDR3 protein sequence, shown with its most common DNA and genes. The V and J calls reflect TCRdb's pipeline rather than the authors' work. For this sample there are some 130,000 distinct CDR3 sequences; approximately 94% appear just once. Approximately 0.12% of the sample is held by the ten biggest clonotypes.

High-throughput TCR beta sequencing profiled peripheral blood CD8+ and CD4+ T cells from healthy donors, Susac syndrome patients and multiple sclerosis patients. Multiple sclerosis controls were treatment-naive patients with stable or active relapsing-remitting disease fulfilling revised McDonald criteria. Bulk CD8+ and CD4+ T cells were purified by magnetic negative isolation, whereas CD8+ TEMRA cells were enriched by FACS. Blood was drawn into EDTA tubes, processed within 24 hours, and PBMCs were isolated by density gradient centrifugation. PBMCs intended for TCR sequencing were frozen in liquid nitrogen and were later thawed in a 37 degrees C water bath. The sorted or isolated CD4+, CD8+ and CD8+ TEMRA cells reached a purity of at least 90%. What the authors observed across the whole study: The number of individuals in the TCR sequencing and HLA analysis was recognized as being relatively small.

The rearrangement joined TRBV18 to TRBJ1-1, with no confidently assigned D gene. The material sequenced was CD4+ T cells from PBMCs. The clonotype originates from a human donor with multiple sclerosis. The CDR3 protein: CASSAGQVTEAFF. The DNA reads TGTGCCAGCTCAGCCGGCCAGGTCACTGAAGCTTTCTTT.